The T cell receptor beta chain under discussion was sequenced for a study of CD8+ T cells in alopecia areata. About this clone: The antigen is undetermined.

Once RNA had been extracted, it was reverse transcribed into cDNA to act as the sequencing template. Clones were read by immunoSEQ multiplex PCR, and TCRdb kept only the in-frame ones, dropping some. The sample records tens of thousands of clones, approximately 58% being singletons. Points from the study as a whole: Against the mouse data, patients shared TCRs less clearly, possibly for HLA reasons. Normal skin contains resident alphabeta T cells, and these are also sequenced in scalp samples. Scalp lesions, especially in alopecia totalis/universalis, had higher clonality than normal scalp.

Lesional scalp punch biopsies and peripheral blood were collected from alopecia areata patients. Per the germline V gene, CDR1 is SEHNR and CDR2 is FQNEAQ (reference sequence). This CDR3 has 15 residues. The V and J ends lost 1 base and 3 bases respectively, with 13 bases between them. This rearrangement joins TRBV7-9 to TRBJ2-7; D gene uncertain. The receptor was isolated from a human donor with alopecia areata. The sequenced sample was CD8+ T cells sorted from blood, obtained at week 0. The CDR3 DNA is TGTGCCAGCAGCTTAGGGGGTCGGTCCGACTACGAGCAGTACTTC. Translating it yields CASSLGGRSDYEQYF.